Below, one TCR beta chain is given with its context. V shed 5 bases, J shed 1 base, and the junction held 9 bases outside the gene matches. The CDR3 consists of 18 residues. CDR1 and CDR2 from the germline V gene are MNHNY and SVGAGI (reference sequence). The sample is drawn from a study of blood T cell repertoires in COVID-19. Study overall: Acute-phase and convalescent COVID-19 samples originated in the United States, Italy and Spain. PBMCs, B-cell-depleted T cells, or T cells were the source of the cDNA or gDNA that made up the material.

Data came from immunoSEQ multiplex PCR; TCRdb stores just in-frame clones and leaves some out. This table has around 200,000 clones, around 85% appearing once. This TCR came from a human donor in a cohort sampled during active COVID-19. The chain has TRBV6-6 and TRBJ2-7; 15 bases agree with TRBD2. The material sequenced was peripheral blood. In nucleotides, the CDR3 is TGTGCCAGCAGTCACAAAGAGGGACTAGCGGGAGGATCCTACGAGCAGTACTTC. It encodes CASSHKEGLAGGSYEQYF.